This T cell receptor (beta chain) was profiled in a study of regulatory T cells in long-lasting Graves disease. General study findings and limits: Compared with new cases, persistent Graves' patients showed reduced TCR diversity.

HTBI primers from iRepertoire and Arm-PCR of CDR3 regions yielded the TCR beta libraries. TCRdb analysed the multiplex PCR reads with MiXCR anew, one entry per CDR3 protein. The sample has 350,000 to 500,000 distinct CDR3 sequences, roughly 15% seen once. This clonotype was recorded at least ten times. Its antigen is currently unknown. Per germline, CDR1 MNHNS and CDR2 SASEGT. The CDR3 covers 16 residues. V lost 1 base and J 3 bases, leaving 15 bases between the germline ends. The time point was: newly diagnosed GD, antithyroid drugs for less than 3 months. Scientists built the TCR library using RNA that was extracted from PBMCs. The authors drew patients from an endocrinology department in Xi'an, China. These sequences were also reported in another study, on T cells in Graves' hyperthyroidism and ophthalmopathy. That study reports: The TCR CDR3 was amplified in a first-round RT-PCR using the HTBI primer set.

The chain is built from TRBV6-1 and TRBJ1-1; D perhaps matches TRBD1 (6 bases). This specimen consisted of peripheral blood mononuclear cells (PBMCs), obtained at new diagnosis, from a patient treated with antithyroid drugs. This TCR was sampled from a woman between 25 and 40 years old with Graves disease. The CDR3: CASSEVTGRYDTEAFF. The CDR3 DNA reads TGTGCCAGCAGTGAAGTTACAGGGCGATATGACACTGAAGCTTTCTTT.